Listed below are T cell receptor beta chains from one sample, sequenced in a study of blood T cell repertoires in COVID-19. TCRdb's table, derived via immunoSEQ multiplex PCR, lists solely in-frame clones and lacks some. The sample consists of over 250,000 clones, roughly 86% of them appearing once. Sequences were obtained from peripheral blood. The receptors here all came from a middle-aged man who had recovered from COVID-19. The CDR3 runs from the conserved cysteine through the conserved F or W. The D gene is left open where the match is weak. Clone size is stated in some rows and not others, as once, few, many or a class when expanded.

TRBV24-1,TRBD2,.,TRBJ2-1,CATSDSTSGSKAEQFF,TGTGCCACCAGTGATTCGACTAGCGGGAGTAAAGCTGAGCAGTTCTTC
TRBV5-1,TRBD1,.,TRBJ2-7,CASSSQSGGLSEQYF,TGCGCCAGCAGCAGTCAGTCAGGGGGTTTGTCCGAGCAGTACTTC
TRBV19,TRBD2,.,TRBJ2-7,CASSIDAGTSGYEQYF,TGTGCCAGTAGTATAGACGCCGGGACTAGCGGGTACGAGCAGTACTTC
TRBV6-2/TRBV6-3,.,.,TRBJ1-1,CASSSGRENTEAFF,TGTGCCAGCAGTTCGGGCAGGGAGAACACTGAAGCTTTCTTT
TRBV5-6,TRBD2,.,TRBJ2-3,CASSVLAGGIGTDTQYF,TGTGCCAGCAGCGTACTAGCGGGGGGTATCGGCACAGATACGCAGTATTTT
TRBV12-5,.,once,TRBJ1-1,CASGFGQNTEAFF,TGTGCTAGTGGTTTTGGACAGAACACTGAAGCTTTCTTT
TRBV7-6,.,.,TRBJ2-3,CASSATISTQYF,TGTGCCAGCAGCGCAACGATTAGTACGCAGTATTTT
TRBV2,TRBD1,.,TRBJ1-1,CASSEATTGIANTEAFF,TGTGCCAGCAGTGAAGCGACGACAGGGATCGCGAACACTGAAGCTTTCTTT
TRBV9,TRBD1,once,TRBJ1-2,CASSSPGQEGGGYGYTF,TGTGCCAGCAGCTCTCCGGGACAGGAGGGGGGGGGCTATGGCTACACCTTC
TRBV7-9,.,.,TRBJ1-5,CASSSPLEVGQPQHF,TGTGCCAGCAGCTCCCCCTTGGAAGTGGGCCAGCCCCAGCATTTT
TRBV27,.,.,TRBJ2-5,CASSLSRFRQRETQYF,TGTGCCAGCAGTTTATCGAGATTCAGGCAACGGGAGACCCAGTACTTC
TRBV5-1,TRBD1,.,TRBJ2-1,CASSSEGTGFYNEQFF,TGCGCCAGCAGCAGCGAAGGGACAGGGTTCTACAATGAGCAGTTCTTC
TRBV7-3,.,.,TRBJ2-2,CPWGDPRRHGELFF,TGTCCATGGGGGGACCCTAGAAGACACGGGGAGCTGTTTTTT
TRBV30,.,.,TRBJ1-6,CAWSGRGGLNSPLHF,TGTGCCTGGAGCGGGCGGGGAGGCCTTAATTCACCCCTCCACTTT
TRBV11-2,TRBD1,once,TRBJ1-1,CASSQTGNRVEAFF,TGTGCCAGCAGCCAGACAGGGAATCGGGTTGAAGCTTTCTTT
TRBV7-2,.,.,TRBJ1-6,CASSLYGGGNSPLHF,TGTGCCAGCAGCTTATACGGGGGGGGCAATTCACCCCTCCACTTT
TRBV19,.,.,TRBJ2-2,CASRMRTKTGELFF,TGTGCCAGTAGAATGAGGACTAAAACCGGGGAGCTGTTTTTT
TRBV7-9,TRBD1,.,TRBJ1-1,CASSPTRQGTTKNTEAFF,TGTGCCAGCAGCCCCACCCGACAGGGCACGACGAAGAACACTGAAGCTTTCTTT
TRBV9,TRBD1,.,TRBJ1-3,CASSVDQGAGNTIYF,TGTGCCAGCAGCGTAGATCAGGGGGCTGGAAACACCATATATTTT
TRBV30,TRBD2,.,TRBJ2-4,CAWSVPSGLKGKNIQYF,TGTGCCTGGAGTGTGCCTAGCGGGCTAAAAGGCAAAAACATTCAGTACTTC
TRBV7-8,.,.,TRBJ2-7,CASSPRPEGEQYF,TGTGCCAGCAGCCCCCGCCCGGAGGGCGAGCAGTACTTC
TRBV7-3,.,.,TRBJ1-6,CASASDRFNSPLHF,TGTGCCAGCGCCTCGGACAGATTTAATTCACCCCTCCACTTT
TRBV19,.,.,TRBJ1-4,CASSIVGPNEKLFF,TGTGCCAGTAGTATCGTGGGCCCTAATGAAAAACTGTTTTTT
TRBV2,.,few,TRBJ1-1,CASSQVRNTEAFF,TGTGCCAGCAGTCAGGTCAGAAACACTGAAGCTTTCTTT
TRBV5-4,TRBD1,.,TRBJ2-1,CASSSGANRDRREQFF,TGTGCCAGCAGCTCAGGTGCAAATCGGGACAGACGGGAGCAGTTCTTC
TRBV15,TRBD1,.,TRBJ1-4,CATSGQGANEKLFF,TGTGCCACCAGCGGACAGGGGGCTAATGAAAAACTGTTTTTT
TRBV19,TRBD2,.,TRBJ2-6,CASRLSGVSGANVLTF,TGTGCCAGTAGACTAAGCGGGGTCTCTGGGGCCAACGTCCTGACTTTC
TRBV7-8,.,.,TRBJ1-5,CASSLREGGASFNQPQHF,TGTGCCAGCAGCTTAAGGGAGGGGGGCGCCTCCTTCAATCAGCCCCAGCATTTT
TRBV10-2,TRBD1,once,TRBJ2-2,CATTDRATNTGELFF,TGCGCCACCACGGACAGGGCGACGAACACCGGGGAGCTGTTTTTT
TRBV5-1,TRBD2,.,TRBJ2-5,CASSLDTSGTTETQYF,TGCGCCAGCAGCCTGGACACTAGCGGGACAACAGAGACCCAGTACTTC
TRBV23-1,.,.,TRBJ2-7,CASSQCFRYEQYF,TGCGCCAGCAGTCAATGTTTCCGCTACGAGCAGTACTTC
TRBV6-5,.,.,TRBJ2-2,CASYRGSGTGELFF,TGTGCCAGCTACCGGGGATCGGGCACCGGGGAGCTGTTTTTT
TRBV27,.,.,TRBJ2-5,CASRVQGEGTQYF,TGTGCCAGCAGAGTACAGGGTGAGGGGACCCAGTACTTC
TRBV25-1,.,.,TRBJ1-2,CASSAGSNYGYTF,TGTGCCAGCAGTGCGGGTTCCAACTATGGCTACACCTTC
TRBV10-3,TRBD1,.,TRBJ1-2,CAISDGRDSSNYGYTF,TGTGCCATCAGTGATGGCCGGGACAGTTCTAACTATGGCTACACCTTC
TRBV4-3,.,.,TRBJ2-6,CASSQGQGNVLTF,TGCGCCAGCAGCCAAGGTCAGGGGAACGTCCTGACTTTC
TRBV5-6,TRBD1,.,TRBJ1-1,CASSQGRETGARTEAFF,TGTGCCAGCAGCCAGGGAAGGGAGACAGGGGCACGGACTGAAGCTTTCTTT
TRBV7-2,.,.,TRBJ1-6,CASSKKAGYNSPLHF,TGTGCCAGCAGCAAAAAAGCGGGGTATAATTCACCCCTCCACTTT